This T cell receptor beta chain was profiled in a study of PD-1 blockade in classical Hodgkin lymphoma. Only in-frame clones appear in the TCRdb table, and some are missing; sequencing was by immunoSEQ multiplex PCR. The repertoire consists of around 46,000 clones, with around 80% occurring once and the leading ten covering over 20%. Each patient relapsed following autologous stem cell transplantation, and prior brentuximab vedotin exposure differed. Germline V lookup: CDR1 SGDLS, CDR2 YYNGEE. The ends were cut back, 0 bases at V and 5 bases at J, with 8 bases in the middle. The CDR3 sequence is 13 residues long.

The chain employs TRBV9 and TRBJ1-1; no firm D call. The receptor's source is a human donor with classical Hodgkin lymphoma. Sequencing used peripheral blood mononuclear cells (PBMCs), obtained before the second cycle of nivolumab. CDR3 in DNA: TGTGCCAGCAGCGTAGTGCCGGGGACTGAAGCTTTCTTT. The encoded protein is CASSVVPGTEAFF.